The 23 T cell receptor beta chains presented below share a single source sample, sequenced in a study of identical twins. MiXCR was run by TCRdb on the 5' RACE reads, yielding one entry per CDR3 protein. The sample lists 130,000 to 150,000 distinct CDR3 sequences, around 3.6% seen once, with approximately 7.6% in the top ten. Sequencing was done on a sample of memory T cells sorted from blood. These receptors came from a man aged 18 to 29 in good health.

This clonotype was counted a few times. The rearrangement uses TRBV14 and TRBJ2-1, with 8 nucleotides matching TRBD2. V trimming: 0 bases; J trimming: 0 bases; junction bases outside the gene matches: 4. This CDR3 is built from 17 residues. Germline V lookup: CDR1 SGHDN, CDR2 FVKESK. CDR3 sequence: CASSQEWSGSSYNEQFF. The CDR3 region has the DNA TGTGCCAGCAGCCAAGAATGGAGCGGGAGCTCCTACAATGAGCAGTTCTTC.

In its sample, this clonotype was seen many times. CDR3 in amino acids: CASSSGRGKFSSYNEQFF. The DNA for the CDR3 is TGTGCCAGCAGCTCCGGGAGGGGGAAATTTAGCTCCTACAATGAGCAGTTCTTC. The chain carries TRBV7-3 and TRBJ2-1, with 8 positions matching TRBD2. The germline V gene has CDR1 SGHTA and CDR2 FQGTGA. V was clipped by 4 bases and J by 0 bases; unmatched bases: 11. CDR3 length: 18 residues.

This clonotype was seen ten or more times. The rearrangement links TRBV9 to TRBJ2-5; 9 bases match TRBD2. The CDR3 totals 17 residues. V gave up 0 bases and J gave up 5 bases; unmatched junction bases: 11. Germline V gene lookup returns CDR1 SGDLS and CDR2 YYNGEE. CDR3: CASSVATAPGLAETQYF. CDR3 coding DNA: TGTGCCAGCAGCGTAGCGACGGCTCCGGGACTAGCTGAGACCCAGTACTTC.

This clonotype has ten or more counts. V usage is TRBV27 and J usage is TRBJ1-2; D may be TRBD1 (5 bases). Trimming removed 2 bases from V and 7 bases from J, with 17 bases in between. The CDR3 length is 15 residues. CDR1 is MNHEY, CDR2 SMNVEV, per germline (reference sequence). CDR3 DNA: TGTGCCAGCAGTTTAGGCCCCCAAGGGGTTGGTGGCTACACCTTC. Translating gives CASSLGPQGVGGYTF.

At least ten counts were recorded for this clonotype. The chain couples TRBV7-9 to TRBJ1-1, with a weak D call TRBD1 (6 bases). V was shortened by 1 base and J by 11 bases, with 14 bases between the two germline ends. Germline lookup yields CDR1 SEHNR and CDR2 FQNEAQ (reference sequence). The length of the CDR3 is 13 residues. CDR3 nucleotides: TGTGCCAGCAGCTTAGAGGTACAGGGAAGGGCTTTCTTT. Protein sequence: CASSLEVQGRAFF.

The DNA for the CDR3 is TGTGCCAGCAGCACCTACAGGGGTCAAGAGACCCAGTACTTC. Encoded protein: CASSTYRGQETQYF. The rearrangement uses TRBV7-9 and TRBJ2-5; 7 positions agree with TRBD1. Germline V gene sequence: CDR1 SEHNR, CDR2 FQNEAQ (reference sequence). This CDR3 has 14 amino acids. V lost 5 bases, J lost 2 bases, and 5 bases stayed unmatched.

This clonotype was detected many times. The genes are TRBV29-1 and TRBJ1-1; weak D call: TRBD1 (6 bases). Germline V gives CDR1 SQVTM, CDR2 ANQGSEA. CDR3 length: 14 amino acids. Trimming stripped 4 bases from V and 1 base from J, with 13 bases between. The CDR3 DNA reads as TGCAGCGTTGGGGGGGGGGCTAAGAACACTGAAGCTTTCTTT. It encodes CSVGGGAKNTEAFF.

This clonotype occurred many times. J is TRBJ1-1 and V is TRBV5-1; D unresolved. Deletions cut 0 bases from V and 0 bases from J, with 9 bases between. The CDR3 length is 15 residues. Germline CDR1 reads SGHRS; CDR2 reads YFSETQ. Written as DNA, the CDR3 is TGCGCCAGCAGCTTGGAGGCGGATATGAACACTGAAGCTTTCTTT. It encodes CASSLEADMNTEAFF.

This clonotype was found many times. The chain is built from TRBV12-3 or TRBV12-4 and TRBJ1-1; the D is unclear. The V and J ends lost 1 base and 4 bases respectively, with 7 bases between them. This CDR3 is 13 amino acids long. The CDR3 coding sequence is TGTGCCAGCAGTTTAGGGACTGCCACTGAAGCTTTCTTT. Translation gives CASSLGTATEAFF.

This clonotype was counted at least ten times. CDR3 bases: TGTGCCAGCAGTCCCCAGGGAAACATTCAGTACTTC. Its translation: CASSPQGNIQYF. The V call is TRBV12-3 or TRBV12-4, the J call TRBJ2-4; maybe TRBD1 (5 bases). The CDR3 sequence is 12 residues long. Between the trimmed V and J ends, which lost 5 bases and 6 bases, there was a span of 8 bases.

In this sample, this clonotype turned up many times. The chain joins TRBV7-9 to TRBJ2-5; 11 nucleotides agree with TRBD2. J gave up 5 bases and V 6 bases, and 8 bases lay outside the gene matches. Germline V lookup: CDR1 SEHNR, CDR2 FQNEAQ (reference sequence). The CDR3 has 15 amino acids. In DNA, the CDR3 is TGTGCCAGCAGAAAACTAGCGGGAGTAGGGGAGACCCAGTACTTC. Protein sequence: CASRKLAGVGETQYF.

This clonotype was seen at least ten times. The chain employs TRBV6-2 or TRBV6-3 and TRBJ2-5, with D perhaps TRBD2 (5 bases). Trimming removed 0 bases at V and 5 bases at J, with 13 bases between. This CDR3 contains 15 residues. The germline V gene encodes CDR1 MNHEY and CDR2 SVGEGT. The CDR3 DNA is TGTGCCAGCAGTTACTCCGGGGTCAGGCGGGAGACCCAGTACTTC. As protein: CASSYSGVRRETQYF.

In this sample, this clonotype turned up a few times. A much larger clone differs by one base, so this may be a read error. The chain has TRBV6-1 and TRBJ2-3; 8 bases agree with TRBD1. Per germline, CDR1 MNHNS and CDR2 SASEGT. The CDR3 has 15 residues. With 5 bases clipped from V and 2 bases from J, the junction kept 6 bases outside the gene matches. As DNA, the CDR3 is TGTGCCAGCAGTCCCCGGACAGGGAACACAGATACGCAGTATTTT. Its translation: CASSPRTGNTDTQYF.

In its sample, this clonotype was seen many times. This chain connects TRBV30 to TRBJ1-5, with a tentative D call TRBD1 (6 bases). The CDR3 runs 13 residues. Per germline, CDR1 GTSNPN and CDR2 SVGIG (reference sequence). V gave up 1 base and J gave up 7 bases, with 11 bases separating them. The CDR3 spells CAWSGQRGQPQHF. For the CDR3, the DNA is TGTGCCTGGAGTGGACAAAGGGGGCAGCCCCAGCATTTT.

The J gene is TRBJ2-5, the V gene TRBV18; TRBD1 agrees at 7 bases. The germline V gene encodes CDR1 KGHSH and CDR2 LQKENI. This CDR3 comprises 14 residues. V lost 8 bases to trimming and J lost 3 bases; unmatched junction nucleotides: 9. CDR3 loop: CASAKTGTEETQYF. In DNA form, the CDR3 reads TGTGCCAGCGCCAAGACCGGGACAGAAGAGACCCAGTACTTC.

This clonotype was observed many times. The rearrangement joins TRBV6-1 to TRBJ1-6; D perhaps matches TRBD1 (5 bases). Germline assignment: CDR1 MNHNS and CDR2 SASEGT. The CDR3 is 16 residues long. Trimming took 6 bases from V and 0 from J, leaving 12 bases between them. The CDR3 loop reads CASRGEPSSYNSPLHF. In DNA, the CDR3 is TGTGCCAGCAGAGGGGAACCGAGCTCCTATAATTCACCCCTCCACTTT.

This clonotype was seen many times. The chain joins TRBV7-6 to TRBJ2-3, with 10 positions matching TRBD2. J gave up 4 bases and V 3 bases, and 7 bases lay outside the gene matches. Germline V gives CDR1 SGHVS, CDR2 FNYEAQ. The CDR3 runs to 16 residues. The CDR3 nucleotides read TGTGCCAGCAGCTTCGCTAGCGGGAGAGGCGCAGATACGCAGTATTTT. This translates into CASSFASGRGADTQYF.

There are a few counts of this clonotype. CDR3 nucleotide sequence: TGCAGCGTTTTATGGCTTTCCAACGAGCAGTACTTC. Protein sequence: CSVLWLSNEQYF. The chain couples TRBV29-1 to TRBJ2-7; D ambiguous. This CDR3 region has 12 residues. The germline V gene encodes CDR1 SQVTM and CDR2 ANQGSEA. V gave up 5 bases and J gave up 5 bases, with 13 bases separating them.

This clonotype occurred many times. This chain uses TRBV4-3 with TRBJ2-3; no reliable D call. V was clipped by 1 base and J by 7 bases, with 12 bases between them. This CDR3 comprises 14 residues. In germline, CDR1 is LGHNA, CDR2 YSLEER. In nucleotides, the CDR3 is TGCGCCAGCAGCCAAGGGACCATCAAGAATACGCAGTATTTT. Protein: CASSQGTIKNTQYF.

This clonotype was seen repeatedly, ten times or more. This chain connects TRBV7-8 to TRBJ2-3; D may be TRBD1 (5 bases). Trimming cost V 5 bases and J 5 bases, with 17 bases left between them. In germline, CDR1 is SGHVS, CDR2 FQNEAQ. CDR3 length: 15 amino acids. CDR3 residues: CASSLRTSFVDTQYF. The DNA of the CDR3 is TGTGCCAGCAGCCTCCGGACATCTTTCGTAGATACGCAGTATTTT.

This clonotype was picked up many times. The chain links TRBV12-3 or TRBV12-4 to TRBJ1-2; TRBD1 is a possible D gene (6 bases). The CDR3 loop spans 13 amino acids. The V end was cut by 5 bases, the J end by 8 bases, with 15 bases between. CDR3 in amino acids: CASSDAGVSGYTF. The CDR3, as DNA: TGTGCCAGCAGTGATGCAGGGGTTAGCGGCTACACCTTC.

This clonotype has at least ten counts. The chain recombines TRBV12-3 or TRBV12-4 with TRBJ2-2; D is unclear. This CDR3 comprises 15 residues. V lost 2 bases and J 5 bases, leaving 12 bases between the germline ends. The CDR3 sequence: CASSLPRAYTGELFF. CDR3 coding DNA: TGTGCCAGCAGTTTACCACGGGCCTATACCGGGGAGCTGTTTTTT.

The J gene is TRBJ1-1, the V gene TRBV19, with TRBD1 as a possible D gene (5 bases). The V gene lost 1 base and the J gene lost 5 bases, with 14 bases spanning the gap. The CDR3 runs to 15 residues. Per germline, CDR1 LNHDA and CDR2 SQIVND (reference sequence). CDR3: CASSIGGGFRTEAFF. Here the CDR3 DNA reads TGTGCCAGTAGTATAGGGGGGGGGTTCCGTACTGAAGCTTTCTTT.